The 19 T cell receptor beta chains below come from one sample, sequenced in a study of cytomegalovirus exposure and HLA in healthy donors. PCR primers comprised 60 Vbeta and 13 Jbeta primers. Only in-frame clones appear in the TCRdb table, and some are missing; sequencing was by immunoSEQ multiplex PCR. The repertoire consists of about 180,000 clones, with 77% occurring once and the leading ten covering roughly 1.4%. Sequencing used PBMCs. These receptor sequences come from a young man in good health and CMV-seronegative.

V and J are TRBV2 and TRBJ2-3, with TRBD2 matching over 9 bases. Germline V gene lookup returns CDR1 SNHLY and CDR2 FYNNEI. V lost 1 base, J lost 1 base, and 3 bases stayed unmatched. This CDR3 has 16 amino acids. Here the CDR3 DNA reads TGTGCCAGCAGTGAAGTGATAGCGGGAGGCACAGATACGCAGTATTTT. It is translated as CASSEVIAGGTDTQYF.

This chain links TRBV18 with TRBJ1-2, with 8 nucleotides matching TRBD1. CDR1 is KGHSH and CDR2 is LQKENI in the germline V gene. Unmatched junction bases numbered 13, after V lost 1 base and J lost 9 bases. The CDR3 consists of 16 residues. The DNA of the CDR3 is TGTGCCAGCTCACCACTTCTCCCGGGACAGGTGGGACGCTACACCTTC. It is translated as CASSPLLPGQVGRYTF.

This sequence joins TRBV28 and TRBJ2-5; 8 bases are a match to TRBD2. CDR1 is MDHEN, CDR2 SYDVKM, per germline. The V segment lost 1 base and the J segment 5 bases; nucleotides outside the gene matches: 6. The length of the CDR3 is 15 residues. The chain's CDR3 is CASSLSGGAFETQYF. The CDR3, as DNA: TGTGCCAGCAGTTTATCGGGGGGGGCATTCGAGACCCAGTACTTC.

The V call is TRBV29-1, the J call TRBJ2-5; the D is unclear. The germline CDR1 and CDR2 sequences are SQVTM and ANQGSEA. This CDR3 spans 13 amino acids. Trimming took 7 bases from V and 1 from J, leaving 13 bases between them. The CDR3 DNA follows: TGCAGCGCCAGTCGTCAGGTCCAAGAGACCCAGTACTTC. Amino acid sequence: CSASRQVQETQYF.

The CDR3 bases are TGTGCCAGCAGCGTCGGAGGGGCAACAAACGAGCAGTTCTTC. Translating gives CASSVGGATNEQFF. The chain links TRBV2 to TRBJ2-1, with D perhaps matching TRBD2 (6 bases). The germline gives CDR1 SNHLY, CDR2 FYNNEI. The CDR3 runs 14 residues. The ends were cut back, 6 bases at V and 10 bases at J, with 19 bases in the middle.

The rearrangement joins TRBV5-4 to TRBJ2-5; D may be TRBD2 (6 bases). The length of the CDR3 is 13 residues. Looked up from germline, CDR1 is SGHNT and CDR2 is YYREEE (reference sequence). Trimming removed 3 bases at V and 4 bases at J, with 10 bases between. The CDR3 spells CASSWDLAETQYF. Here the CDR3 DNA reads TGTGCCAGCAGCTGGGACTTAGCAGAGACCCAGTACTTC.

This chain uses TRBV9 with TRBJ1-5; tentatively, D is TRBD1 (6 bases). V was trimmed by 0 bases and J by 3 bases, leaving 10 bases between them. This CDR3 is 15 amino acids long. Germline V lookup: CDR1 SGDLS, CDR2 YYNGEE. CDR3 residues: CASSVASGANQPQHF. In DNA form, the CDR3 reads TGTGCCAGCAGCGTAGCCTCAGGGGCCAATCAGCCCCAGCATTTT.

V is TRBV2 and J is TRBJ2-3; 11 bases are a match to TRBD1. Germline CDR1 is SNHLY and CDR2 is FYNNEI. The CDR3 is 16 amino acids. J lost 4 bases, V lost 6 bases, and 9 bases had no gene match. Here the CDR3 DNA reads TGTGCCAGCAGCGTCCGGGACAGGGGGGTTCCAGATACGCAGTATTTT. It is translated as CASSVRDRGVPDTQYF.

The CDR3 nucleotides read TGTGCCAGCAGCCAAGGGGGACTAGCGGGGTTCCAGGATACGCAGTATTTT. Residues: CASSQGGLAGFQDTQYF. The genes are TRBV14 and TRBJ2-3, with 13 bases that match TRBD2. The germline V gene encodes CDR1 SGHDN and CDR2 FVKESK. V was pared by 1 base and J by 6 bases, with 7 bases of the junction left unmatched. The CDR3 is made up of 17 amino acids.

The gene calls are TRBV2 and TRBJ1-2, with 9 bases aligning to TRBD1. CDR3 size: 12 residues. V was pared by 7 bases and J by 11 bases, with 8 bases of the junction left unmatched. Looked up from germline, CDR1 is SNHLY and CDR2 is FYNNEI. The CDR3, as DNA: TGTGCCAGCACCACAGGGGGCGCGGGTTACACCTTC. Translation gives CASTTGGAGYTF. Filled out from reference TRBV2 and TRBJ1-2, the complete variable domain reads EPEVTQTPSHQVTQMGQEVILRCVPISNHLYFYWYRQILGQKVEFLVSFYNNEISEKSEIFDDQFSVERPDGSNFTLKIRSTKLEDSAMYFCASTTGGAGYTFGSGTRLTVV.

The chain carries TRBV18 and TRBJ1-6, with TRBD1 as a possible D gene (5 bases). Germline V gene sequence: CDR1 KGHSH, CDR2 LQKENI. This CDR3 contains 16 residues. The V and J ends lost 5 bases and 1 base respectively, with 12 bases between them. The CDR3 DNA reads TGTGCCAGCTCATTCCAGGGAGGTTCCTATAATTCACCCCTCCACTTT. Amino acid sequence: CASSFQGGSYNSPLHF.

The V call is TRBV5-8, the J call TRBJ2-7, with 11 bases identical to TRBD1. There are 15 residues in the CDR3. CDR1 and CDR2 from the germline V gene are SGHTS and YDEGEE. Trimming at V came to 1 base and at J to 5 bases, leaving 5 bases not matched to a gene. The CDR3 nucleotides read TGTGCCAGCAGCTTGATGGGACAGGGGGGCGACGAGCAGTACTTC. This codes for CASSLMGQGGDEQYF. Combining the CDR3 with reference TRBV5-8 and TRBJ2-7 gives the whole variable domain EAGVTQSPTHLIKTRGQQATLRCSPISGHTSVYWYQQALGLGLQFLLWYDEGEERNRGNFPPRFSGRQFPNYSSELNVNALELEDSALYLCASSLMGQGGDEQYFGPGTRLTVT.

The rearrangement joins TRBV20-1 to TRBJ2-7; D is ambiguous. V was trimmed by 8 bases and J by 9 bases, leaving 14 bases between them. Germline V gives CDR1 DFQATT, CDR2 SNEGSKA (reference sequence). This CDR3 is built from 10 residues. The CDR3 here is CSTQQIRQYF. In nucleotides, the CDR3 is TGCAGTACCCAACAAATAAGGCAGTACTTC.

The J gene is TRBJ1-1, the V gene TRBV19; 9 bases align to TRBD1. The germline V gene encodes CDR1 LNHDA and CDR2 SQIVND (reference sequence). The CDR3 has 15 amino acids. The junction had 5 bases not matched to a gene; V was cut back by 2 bases and J by 4 bases. The CDR3 sequence: CASSISTGGTTEAFF. CDR3 nucleotide sequence: TGTGCCAGTAGTATATCCACAGGGGGCACCACTGAAGCTTTCTTT.

This chain uses TRBV5-1 with TRBJ2-2; possibly TRBD1 for D (6 bases). Germline CDR1 and CDR2: SGHRS and YFSETQ. Trimming removed 6 bases from V and 7 bases from J, with 13 bases in between. This CDR3 spans 13 amino acids. CDR3 sequence: CASTREGVGELFF. CDR3 coding DNA: TGCGCCAGCACGAGAGAGGGGGTCGGGGAGCTGTTTTTT.

DNA for the CDR3: TGTGCCAGTAGGTTGACAGAAATTGAAAAACTGTTTTTT. It is translated as CASRLTEIEKLFF. This sequence joins TRBV19 and TRBJ1-4; maybe TRBD1 (5 bases). The CDR3 length is 13 residues. V was pared by 6 bases and J by 7 bases, with 12 bases between. Per the germline V gene, CDR1 is LNHDA and CDR2 is SQIVND (reference sequence).

The genes are TRBV25-1 and TRBJ1-1, with D tentatively TRBD1 (5 bases). V lost 3 bases to trimming and J lost 1 base, with 12 bases between them. This CDR3 is built from 15 residues. Germline V gives CDR1 MGHDK, CDR2 SYGVNS. For the CDR3, the DNA is TGTGCCAGCAGTGACCGTCGCGGGGGGAACACTGAAGCTTTCTTT. It codes for CASSDRRGGNTEAFF.

V and J are TRBV4-2 and TRBJ2-5; 16 bases map to TRBD2. The DNA end favors TRBJ2-7, so the J call may be wrong. Germline CDR1 reads LGHNA; CDR2 reads YNFKEQ. This CDR3 has 18 amino acids. The CDR3 bases are TGTGCCAGCAGCCAACCCGGGACTAGCGGGAGGGCCGGCGACGAGCAGTACTTC. The encoded protein is CASSQPGTSGRAGDEQYF.

The chain uses TRBV5-1 and TRBJ1-1; 7 positions agree with TRBD1. This CDR3 spans 12 amino acids. Germline CDR1 reads SGHRS; CDR2 reads YFSETQ. J gave up 8 bases and V 5 bases, and 6 bases lay outside the gene matches. The CDR3 DNA sequence: TGCGCCAGCAGATACGGACAGGAGGAAGCTTTCTTT. Translated, it gives CASRYGQEEAFF.